This T cell receptor beta chain was sequenced during a study of CD8+CD57+ T cells in acquired aplastic anemia. Study summary: Sorted CD4+ and CD8+ cells yielded DNA averaging roughly 3.3 ug.

Whoever was chosen for sequencing had shown CD8+CD57+ cell expansion by flow cytometry. The patients, all of them, had severe acquired aplastic anemia. The study sampled blood from patients who had received no therapy. The germline V and J ends were trimmed by 0 bases and 0 bases, with 9 bases remaining between them. Germline V CDR1 and CDR2: DFQATT, SNEGSKA (reference sequence). This CDR3 is 16 amino acids long. For this clonotype: As yet, its antigen is unknown.

Profiling of TCR beta VDJ combinations and CDR3 sequences used genomic DNA as template. TCRdb ran MiXCR on the reads and lists one entry per CDR3 protein. This table holds 300,000 or so distinct CDR3 sequences, roughly 53% found once. Regarding the study as a whole: About 30 was the count of CD8+ CDR3 sequences that patients shared with controls.

The clonotype originates from a human donor with aplastic anemia. The chain carries TRBV20-1 and TRBJ1-6; no firm D call. Sequencing was carried out using sorted CD4+, CD8+, or CD8+CD57+ T cells (not recorded which) from PBMCs. The CDR3 loop reads CSARDPASSYNSPLHF. The CDR3 coding sequence is TGCAGTGCTAGAGATCCTGCAAGCTCCTATAATTCACCCCTCCACTTT.